This TCR beta chain was recorded in a study of identical twins. V was shortened by 2 bases and J by 7 bases, with 21 bases between the two germline ends. Germline CDR1 MDHEN, CDR2 SYDVKM. The length of the CDR3 is 16 residues. Overall study findings and caveats: Twin-shared out-of-frame alpha sequences were enriched for low generation probability.

Using its own MiXCR run on the 5' RACE reads, TCRdb lists one record per CDR3 protein. Among around 1.7 million distinct CDR3 sequences listed, about 32% were seen once. In regard to this clonotype: Its antigen is undetermined.

The TCR comes from a newborn girl in good health. Material: cord blood. The chain combines TRBV28 with TRBJ2-7; D uncertain. The CDR3: CASSLRARKPYNEQYF. CDR3 coding DNA: TGTGCCAGCAGTTTAAGGGCCAGAAAACCCTACAATGAGCAGTACTTC. Filled out from reference TRBV28 and TRBJ2-7, the complete variable domain reads DVKVTQSSRYLVKRTGEKVFLECVQDMDHENMFWYRQDPGLGLRLIYFSYDVKMKEKGDIPEGYSVSREKKERFSLILESASTNQTSMYLCASSLRARKPYNEQYFGPGTRLTVT.